This TCR beta chain was profiled in a study of blood T cells in healthy people across ages. Findings and limits, study-wide: Considered underestimates were the diversity estimates obtained from one million T cells. Long-lived donors exceeded aged donors in naive CD4+ cells and diversity.

The donors, aged about 6 to 95, were healthy Caucasians from Russia. The trim removed 1 base at V and 7 bases at J, leaving 7 bases unmatched. CDR3 length: 16 amino acids. Germline CDR1 is SGHRS and CDR2 is YFSETQ. The authors ran a second PCR of about 7 to 11 cycles using a sample-barcoded 5' primer and a J-beta primer mix. TCRdb re-analysed the 5' RACE reads in MiXCR, keeping a single row per CDR3 protein. Among 2 million or so distinct CDR3 sequences listed, around half were seen once. This clonotype was observed a handful of times. Its antigen is unknown. Sequenced sample: blood. The rearrangement links TRBV5-1 to TRBJ2-1, with 11 bases lining up with TRBD2. The TCR originated in a woman aged 40-49 years in good health. Here the CDR3 DNA reads TGCGCCAGCAGCTTGACCCGACTAGCGGGGTTGAATGAGCAGTTCTTC. Translating it yields CASSLTRLAGLNEQFF.